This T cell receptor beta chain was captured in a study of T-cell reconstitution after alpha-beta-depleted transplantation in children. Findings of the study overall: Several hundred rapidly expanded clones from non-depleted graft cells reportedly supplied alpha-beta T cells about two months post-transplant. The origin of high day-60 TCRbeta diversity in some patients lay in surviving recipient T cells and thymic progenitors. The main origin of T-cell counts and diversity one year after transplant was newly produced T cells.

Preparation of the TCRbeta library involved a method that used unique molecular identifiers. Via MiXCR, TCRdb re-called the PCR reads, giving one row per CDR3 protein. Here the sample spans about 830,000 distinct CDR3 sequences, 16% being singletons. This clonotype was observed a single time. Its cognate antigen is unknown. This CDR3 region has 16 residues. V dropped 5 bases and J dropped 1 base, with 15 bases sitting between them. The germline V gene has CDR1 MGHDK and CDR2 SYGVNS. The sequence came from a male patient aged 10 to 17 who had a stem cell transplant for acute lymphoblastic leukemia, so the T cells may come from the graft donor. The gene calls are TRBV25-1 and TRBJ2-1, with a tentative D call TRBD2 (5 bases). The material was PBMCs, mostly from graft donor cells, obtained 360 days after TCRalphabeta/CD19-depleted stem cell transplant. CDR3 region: CASSTLGRRSYNEQFF. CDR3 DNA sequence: TGTGCCAGCAGTACTTTGGGGAGAAGGTCCTACAATGAGCAGTTCTTC.